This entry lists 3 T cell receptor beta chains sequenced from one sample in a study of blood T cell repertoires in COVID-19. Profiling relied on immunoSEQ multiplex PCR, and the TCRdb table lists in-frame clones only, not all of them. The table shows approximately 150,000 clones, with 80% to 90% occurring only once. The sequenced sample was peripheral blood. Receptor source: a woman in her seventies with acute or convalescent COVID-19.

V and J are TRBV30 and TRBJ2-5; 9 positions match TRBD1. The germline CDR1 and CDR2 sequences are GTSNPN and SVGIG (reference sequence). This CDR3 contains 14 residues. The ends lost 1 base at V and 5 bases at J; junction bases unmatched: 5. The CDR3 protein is CAWSDTGGFETQYF. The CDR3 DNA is TGTGCCTGGAGTGACACAGGGGGCTTTGAGACCCAGTACTTC.

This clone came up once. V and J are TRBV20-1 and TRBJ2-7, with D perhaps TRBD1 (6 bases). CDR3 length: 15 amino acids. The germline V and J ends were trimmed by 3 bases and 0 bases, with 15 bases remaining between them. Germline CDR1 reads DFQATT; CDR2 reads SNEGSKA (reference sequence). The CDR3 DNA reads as TGCAGTGCTAGTCCGCGGCAGGGGAGCTCCTACGAGCAGTACTTC. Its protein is CSASPRQGSSYEQYF.

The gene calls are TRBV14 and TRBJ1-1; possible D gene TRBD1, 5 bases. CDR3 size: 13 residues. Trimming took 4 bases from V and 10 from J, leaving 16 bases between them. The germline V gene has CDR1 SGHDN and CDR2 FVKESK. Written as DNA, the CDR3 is TGTGCCAGCAGCCCGGGACTACGAAGGGGAGCTTTCTTT. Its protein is CASSPGLRRGAFF.